This TCR beta chain emerged from a study of human T cells and chemical hapten exposure. Study-level background: The variation in per-sample TCR yields arose mainly from small differences in pooled library volumes.

One entry per CDR3 protein, called by TCRdb with MiXCR from the RACE reads. This repertoire shows approximately 82,000 distinct CDR3 sequences, around 6.7% found once; its top ten account for roughly 1.4%. Regarding time point: patch test 2, 6 weeks after DPC sensitization. Described treatment: therapeutic diphenylcyclopropenone sensitization with weekly scalp DPC. This clonotype showed up just a few times. Trimming took 2 bases from V and 10 from J, leaving 12 bases between them. The CDR3 is 13 amino acids. CDR1 and CDR2 (germline): MNHNY, SVGAGI (reference sequence). The source material was whole blood, sampled in connection with sensitization to the hapten diphenylcyclopropenone (DPC). This clonotype originated in a young woman with alopecia areata. Some clones in this sample may be carry-over from other donors' samples. The V gene is TRBV6-6, the J gene TRBJ2-1; the D gene is possibly TRBD1 (6 bases). DNA for the CDR3: TGTGCCAGCAGTTACACGACAGGAGGCGAGCAGTTCTTC. It translates to CASSYTTGGEQFF.